These 21 T cell receptor beta chains originate from one sample sequenced in a study of T cells in tuberculosis. The protocol was immunoSEQ multiplex PCR, while the TCRdb copy is restricted to in-frame clones and leaves out a portion. The sample holds over 20,000 clones, 97% seen once. Sequencing was performed on PBMCs. The receptors here all came from a donor between 10 and 35 years old with latent tuberculosis or without tuberculosis infection.

The J gene is TRBJ2-6, the V gene TRBV4-1; D ambiguous. CDR3 length equals 16 residues. V shed 0 bases and J shed 0 bases, with 6 bases lying between them. Germline CDR1 MGHRA, CDR2 YSYEKL. The CDR3 DNA follows: TGCGCCAGCAGCCAAGACGACTTCTCTGGGGCCAACGTCCTGACTTTC. Translating gives CASSQDDFSGANVLTF.

The rearrangement uses TRBV19 and TRBJ1-1; 8 nucleotides agree with TRBD1. Per the germline V gene, CDR1 is LNHDA and CDR2 is SQIVND (reference sequence). The CDR3 contains 14 residues. The V gene end was trimmed by 5 bases and the J gene end by 7 bases; junction bases not matched to a gene: 9. The CDR3 loop is CASSEYRGLGEAFF. The CDR3 DNA reads TGTGCCAGTAGTGAATACAGGGGGTTAGGTGAAGCTTTCTTT.

About this clone itself: Compared with germline, one end of the junction differs, possibly owing to a read error. The chain has TRBV6-6 and TRBJ1-5; 11 nucleotides match TRBD1. CDR1 and CDR2 from the germline V gene are MNHNY and SVGAGI (reference sequence). The CDR3 runs to 13 residues. DNA of the CDR3: TGTGCCAGCAGTACCCGGACAGGGGGCCTGTTGGATTTT. This codes for CASSTRTGGLLDF.

The chain carries TRBV30 and TRBJ1-2; 7 nucleotides match TRBD1. Trimming cost V 4 bases and J 5 bases; bases outside gene matches: 10. The CDR3 totals 14 residues. CDR1 GTSNPN and CDR2 SVGIG come from the germline V gene (reference sequence). CDR3 nucleotides: TGTGCCTGGACCCCGGCGACAGGGTTATATGGCTACACCTTC. Translation gives CAWTPATGLYGYTF.

V usage is TRBV19 and J usage is TRBJ2-7; maybe TRBD1 (6 bases). The V and J ends lost 3 bases and 5 bases respectively, with 11 bases between them. This CDR3 is built from 13 residues. Germline CDR1 is LNHDA and CDR2 is SQIVND (reference sequence). The CDR3 reads CASSIQQGHEQYF. The CDR3 region has the DNA TGTGCCAGTAGTATTCAACAGGGACACGAGCAGTACTTC.

V is TRBV12-5 and J is TRBJ2-7; TRBD2 matches at 12 bases. Trimming at V came to 1 base and at J to 5 bases, leaving 12 bases not matched to a gene. In germline, CDR1 is LGHNT, CDR2 FRNRAP. The CDR3 length is 18 residues. The CDR3, as DNA: TGTGCTAGTGGTTTGGGTATCCTCGGACTAGCGGGGAGCAACGAGCAGTACTTC. Its translation is CASGLGILGLAGSNEQYF.

The chain employs TRBV7-2 and TRBJ1-2; D possibly corresponds to TRBD1 (5 bases). The CDR3 is made up of 16 amino acids. Germline CDR1 and CDR2: SGHTA and FQGNSA. V was shortened by 1 base and J by 4 bases, with 16 bases between the two germline ends. The CDR3 sequence: CASSLDVGRGVYGYTF. The CDR3 region has the DNA TGTGCCAGCAGCTTAGATGTGGGGCGCGGGGTCTATGGCTACACCTTC.

The J gene is TRBJ1-1, the V gene TRBV11-1; a possible D gene is TRBD1 (5 bases). V lost 7 bases to trimming and J lost 3 bases, with 18 bases between them. CDR3 length: 15 residues. Germline V gives CDR1 SGHAT, CDR2 FQDESV (reference sequence). The CDR3 DNA sequence: TGTGCCAGCATGTCGGGTAGGGGTCGGGACACTGAAGCTTTCTTT. This translates into CASMSGRGRDTEAFF.

This clone has a handful of counts. This rearrangement joins TRBV27 to TRBJ2-1, with D tentatively TRBD1 (6 bases). The V gene lost 8 bases and the J gene lost 5 bases, with 25 bases spanning the gap. Per the germline V gene, CDR1 is MNHEY and CDR2 is SMNVEV (reference sequence). The CDR3 is made up of 17 amino acids. The CDR3 loop reads CASRAMLLLHRDNEQFF. In DNA form, the CDR3 reads TGTGCCAGCCGAGCGATGCTACTTCTACACAGGGACAATGAGCAGTTCTTC.

In DNA, the CDR3 is TGTGCCAGCAGTGAATCCGCGATCGGGAACACTGAAGCTTTCTTT. Protein sequence: CASSESAIGNTEAFF. The V call is TRBV25-1, the J call TRBJ1-1; D call uncertain. Germline V gene lookup returns CDR1 MGHDK and CDR2 SYGVNS. V lost 1 base and J 1 base, leaving 10 bases between the germline ends. The CDR3 is made up of 15 amino acids.

The gene calls are TRBV5-6 and TRBJ2-7, with 7 positions matching TRBD1. J was trimmed by 0 bases and V by 3 bases; bases with no gene match: 6. The germline gives CDR1 SGHDT, CDR2 YYEEEE. This CDR3 spans 15 amino acids. The CDR3 DNA sequence: TGTGCCAGCAGCTCGACAGGGCTGAGCTCCTACGAGCAGTACTTC. Encoded protein: CASSSTGLSSYEQYF.

J is TRBJ2-7 and V is TRBV20-1; 7 positions agree with TRBD1. This CDR3 is 11 amino acids long. Germline assignment: CDR1 DFQATT and CDR2 SNEGSKA (reference sequence). V shed 5 bases and J 2 bases; nucleotides not matched to a gene: 0. In nucleotides, the CDR3 is TGCAGTGCTGACAGGGCCTACGAGCAGTACTTC. Protein sequence: CSADRAYEQYF.

The V call is TRBV5-6, the J call TRBJ2-2; 8 bases are shared with TRBD1. V lost 4 bases, J lost 6 bases, and 14 bases stayed unmatched. The CDR3 length is 17 residues. Germline V gene data show CDR1 as SGHDT and CDR2 as YYEEEE. The CDR3 nucleotides read TGTGCCAGCAGCCAACGGACAGGGTATTTGGAGGCCGGGGAGCTGTTTTTT. The encoded protein is CASSQRTGYLEAGELFF.

This rearrangement joins TRBV4-1 to TRBJ1-6; D ambiguous. CDR1 MGHRA and CDR2 YSYEKL come from the germline V gene. Trimming removed 5 bases from V and 7 bases from J, with 15 bases in between. The CDR3 covers 15 residues. As DNA, the CDR3 is TGCGCCAGCAGCTCCGGGCTTTGGGAGAATTCACCCCTCCACTTT. It translates to CASSSGLWENSPLHF.

The rearrangement links TRBV4-1 to TRBJ1-2, with a weak D call TRBD1 (5 bases). The ends were cut back, 1 base at V and 0 bases at J, with 15 bases in the middle. Germline V lookup: CDR1 MGHRA, CDR2 YSYEKL. This CDR3 spans 17 amino acids. The CDR3 DNA reads as TGCGCCAGCAGCCAAGTTCCAGGGTCGAAAGCTAACTATGGCTACACCTTC. Protein sequence: CASSQVPGSKANYGYTF.

This rearrangement joins TRBV10-1 to TRBJ1-3; TRBD1 might be the D (5 bases). Looked up from germline, CDR1 is WNHNN and CDR2 is SYGVQD (reference sequence). Trimming stripped 3 bases from V and 0 bases from J, with 9 bases between. The CDR3 is 15 residues long. CDR3 region: CASSEGVNSGNTIYF. The CDR3 DNA is TGCGCCAGCAGTGAAGGGGTGAACTCTGGAAACACCATATATTTT.

The CDR3 reads CASSRDITDTQYF. CDR3 in DNA: TGTGCCAGCAGTAGGGACATCACAGATACGCAGTATTTT. This sequence joins TRBV6-5 and TRBJ2-3; TRBD1 might be the D (6 bases). Germline V CDR1 and CDR2: MNHEY, SVGAGI. The CDR3 consists of 13 residues. V was clipped by 5 bases and J by 2 bases, with 8 bases between them.

This chain connects TRBV2 to TRBJ2-3; weak D call: TRBD1 (5 bases). The CDR3 has 16 amino acids. Germline CDR1 SNHLY, CDR2 FYNNEI. Between the trimmed V and J ends, which lost 0 bases and 8 bases, there was a span of 18 bases. CDR3 sequence: CASSEALIGASFTQYF. The CDR3 coding sequence is TGTGCCAGCAGTGAAGCGCTTATAGGGGCGTCCTTTACGCAGTATTTT.

The V call is TRBV27, the J call TRBJ2-1, with TRBD1 as a possible D gene (6 bases). The CDR3 is 14 residues long. V gave up 2 bases and J gave up 2 bases, with 7 bases separating them. In germline, CDR1 is MNHEY, CDR2 SMNVEV (reference sequence). DNA of the CDR3: TGTGCCAGCAGTTTAGGGGGCCCCTACAATGAGCAGTTCTTC. It encodes CASSLGGPYNEQFF.

V usage is TRBV5-1 and J usage is TRBJ2-7; 8 bases fit TRBD1. In germline, CDR1 is SGHRS, CDR2 YFSETQ. Trimming at V came to 10 bases and at J to 2 bases, leaving 11 bases not matched to a gene. The CDR3 sequence is 14 residues long. CDR3 coding DNA: TGCGCCGTAACGGTGTGGGACAGGCCCTACGAGCAGTACTTC. It yields the protein CAVTVWDRPYEQYF. Drawing the rest from reference TRBV5-1 and TRBJ2-7, the complete variable domain is KAGVTQTPRYLIKTRGQQVTLSCSPISGHRSVSWYQQTPGQGLQFLFEYFSETQRNKGNFPGRFSGRQFSNSRSEMNVSTLELGDSALYLCAVTVWDRPYEQYFGPGTRLTVT.

The chain employs TRBV6-6 and TRBJ2-1; weak D call: TRBD2 (6 bases). Germline values: CDR1 MNHNY, CDR2 SVGAGI (reference sequence). This CDR3 is built from 16 residues. The V end was cut by 0 bases, the J end by 7 bases, with 16 bases between. CDR3 coding DNA: TGTGCCAGCAGTTACTCGACGGGAGCCTCAGGGAATGAGCAGTTCTTC. Protein: CASSYSTGASGNEQFF.